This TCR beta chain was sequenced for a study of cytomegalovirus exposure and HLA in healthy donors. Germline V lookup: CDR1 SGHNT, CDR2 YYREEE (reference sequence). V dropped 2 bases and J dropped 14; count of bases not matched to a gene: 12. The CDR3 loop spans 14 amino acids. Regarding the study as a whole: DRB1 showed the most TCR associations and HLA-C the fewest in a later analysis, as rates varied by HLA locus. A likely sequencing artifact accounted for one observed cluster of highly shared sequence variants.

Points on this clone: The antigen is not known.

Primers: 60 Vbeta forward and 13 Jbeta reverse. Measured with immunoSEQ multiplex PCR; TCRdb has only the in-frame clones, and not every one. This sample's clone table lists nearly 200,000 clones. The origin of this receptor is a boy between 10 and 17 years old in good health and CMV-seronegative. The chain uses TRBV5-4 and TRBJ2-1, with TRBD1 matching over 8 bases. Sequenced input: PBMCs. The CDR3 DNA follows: TGTGCCAGCAGCTTCCCCCGACAGGGGCGGGTAGAGTTCTTC. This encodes CASSFPRQGRVEFF.